This T cell receptor beta chain was retrieved from a study of identical twins. General study results and limits: Among beta out-of-frame sequences, excess sharing between twins appeared weaker. Memory repertoires showed no such pattern, whereas abundant cord blood beta clonotypes carried fewer insertions. Because invariant MAIT and iNKT cells could be present, zero-insertion analyses could be partly confounded.

There are a few counts of this clonotype. Its specificity is not known. Mismatch with germline at one junction end may stem from a read error. A universal primer binding site was introduced by template switching. The final cDNA contained unique molecular identifiers. Each CDR3 protein is one row after TCRdb ran MiXCR on the 5' RACE reads. Here the sample spans 400,000 to 500,000 distinct CDR3 sequences, around a sixth being singletons. Germline V CDR1 and CDR2: SSHAT, FNYEAQ (reference sequence). The CDR3 has 15 amino acids. The receptor comes from a man aged 50 to 59 in good health. The rearrangement joins TRBV7-7 to TRBJ2-7, with 12 positions matching TRBD1. The sequenced material came from naive T cells sorted from blood. This CDR3 is CASSLGGTGGHEQYF. The CDR3 DNA sequence: TGTGCTAGCAGCCTTGGGGGGACAGGGGGCCACGAGCAGTACTTC.